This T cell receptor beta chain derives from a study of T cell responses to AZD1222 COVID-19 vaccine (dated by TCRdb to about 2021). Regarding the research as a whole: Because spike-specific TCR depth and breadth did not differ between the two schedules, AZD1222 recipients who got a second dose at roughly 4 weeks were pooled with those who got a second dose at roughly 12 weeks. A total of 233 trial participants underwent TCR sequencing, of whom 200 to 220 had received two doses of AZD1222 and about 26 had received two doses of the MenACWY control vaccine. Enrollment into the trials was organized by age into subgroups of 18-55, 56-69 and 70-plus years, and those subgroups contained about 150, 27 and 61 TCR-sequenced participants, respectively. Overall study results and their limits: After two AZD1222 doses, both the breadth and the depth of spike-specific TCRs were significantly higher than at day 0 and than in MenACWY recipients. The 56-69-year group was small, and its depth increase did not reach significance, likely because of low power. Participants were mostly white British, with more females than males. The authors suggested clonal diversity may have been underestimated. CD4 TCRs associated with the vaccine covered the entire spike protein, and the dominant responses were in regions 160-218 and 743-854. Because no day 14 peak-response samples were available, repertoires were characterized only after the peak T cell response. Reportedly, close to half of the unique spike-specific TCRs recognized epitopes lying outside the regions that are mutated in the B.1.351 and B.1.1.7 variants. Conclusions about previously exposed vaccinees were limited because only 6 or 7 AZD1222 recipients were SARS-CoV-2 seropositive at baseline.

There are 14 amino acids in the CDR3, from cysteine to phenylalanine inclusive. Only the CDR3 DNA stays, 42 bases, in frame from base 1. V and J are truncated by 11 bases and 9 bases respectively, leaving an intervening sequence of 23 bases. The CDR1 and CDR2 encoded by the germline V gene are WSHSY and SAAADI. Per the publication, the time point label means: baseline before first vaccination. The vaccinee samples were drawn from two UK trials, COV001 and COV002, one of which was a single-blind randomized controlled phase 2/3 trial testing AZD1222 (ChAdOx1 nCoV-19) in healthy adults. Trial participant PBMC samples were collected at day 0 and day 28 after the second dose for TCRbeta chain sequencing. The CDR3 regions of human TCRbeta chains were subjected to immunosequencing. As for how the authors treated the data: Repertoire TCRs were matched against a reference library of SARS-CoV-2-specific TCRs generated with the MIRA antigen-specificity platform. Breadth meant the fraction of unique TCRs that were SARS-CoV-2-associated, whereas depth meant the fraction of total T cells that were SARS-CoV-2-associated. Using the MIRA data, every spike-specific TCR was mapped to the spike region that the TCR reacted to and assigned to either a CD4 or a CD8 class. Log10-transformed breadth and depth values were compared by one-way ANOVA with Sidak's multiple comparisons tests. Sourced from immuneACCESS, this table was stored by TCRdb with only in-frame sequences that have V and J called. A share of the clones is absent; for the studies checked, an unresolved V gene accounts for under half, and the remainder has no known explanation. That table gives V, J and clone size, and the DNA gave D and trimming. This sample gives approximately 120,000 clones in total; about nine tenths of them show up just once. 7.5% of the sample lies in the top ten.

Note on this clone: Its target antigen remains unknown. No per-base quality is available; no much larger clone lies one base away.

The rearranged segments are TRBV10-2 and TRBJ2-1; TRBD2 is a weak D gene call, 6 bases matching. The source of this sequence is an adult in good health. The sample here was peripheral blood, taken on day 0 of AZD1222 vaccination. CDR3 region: CAVRPGDPRSEQFF. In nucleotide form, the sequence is TGCGCCGTTCGCCCGGGAGACCCCCGCAGTGAGCAGTTCTTC.